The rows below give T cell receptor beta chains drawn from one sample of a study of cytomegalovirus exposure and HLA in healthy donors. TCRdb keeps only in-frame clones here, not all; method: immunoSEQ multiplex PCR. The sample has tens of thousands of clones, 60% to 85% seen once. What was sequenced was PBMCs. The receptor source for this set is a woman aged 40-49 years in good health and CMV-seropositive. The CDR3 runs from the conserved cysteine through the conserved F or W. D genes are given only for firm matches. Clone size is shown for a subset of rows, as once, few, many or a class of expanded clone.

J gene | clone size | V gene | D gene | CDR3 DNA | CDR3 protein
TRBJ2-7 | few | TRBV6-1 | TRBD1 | TGTGCCAGCCGCCGGGACAGGGAAGAGCAGTACTTC | CASRRDREEQYF
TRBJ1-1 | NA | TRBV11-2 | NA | TGTGCCAGCAGCTCCATTGGGGCTTGGCAGCGGAACACTGAAGCTTTCTTT | CASSSIGAWQRNTEAFF
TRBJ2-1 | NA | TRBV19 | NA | TGTGCCAGTAGTCCCGGCTACTCCGGGACTCGCGCCAATGAGCAGTTCTTC | CASSPGYSGTRANEQFF
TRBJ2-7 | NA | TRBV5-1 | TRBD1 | TGCGCCAGCAGCGGTGGGACAGCCTCCTACGAGCAGTACTTC | CASSGGTASYEQYF
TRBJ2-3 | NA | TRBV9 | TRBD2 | TGTGCCAGCAGCCCGCCGATTGGACTAGCGGGAGTTATGACAGATACGCAGTATTTT | CASSPPIGLAGVMTDTQYF
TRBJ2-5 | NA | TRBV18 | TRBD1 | TGTGCCAGCTCACGGGTCGACAGGGGGGAAGAGACCCAGTACTTC | CASSRVDRGEETQYF
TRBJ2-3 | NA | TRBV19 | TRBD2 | TGTGCCAGTAGTACCCGGACTAGCGGCACAGATACGCAGTATTTT | CASSTRTSGTDTQYF
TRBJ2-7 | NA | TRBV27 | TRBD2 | TGTGCCAGCAGTCATCGACTAGCGGGAGCCGAGCAGTACTTC | CASSHRLAGAEQYF
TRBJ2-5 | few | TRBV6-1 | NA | TGTGCCAGCAGTCCGGACAGTTTCGAGACCCAGTACTTC | CASSPDSFETQYF
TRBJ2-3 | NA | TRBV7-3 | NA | TGTGCCAGCAGCTCCACGGGACTTGGTACGCAGTATTTT | CASSSTGLGTQYF
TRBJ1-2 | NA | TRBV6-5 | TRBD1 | TGTGCCAGCAGTGGTCTCACCGGGACAGGGGACGGCTACACCTTC | CASSGLTGTGDGYTF
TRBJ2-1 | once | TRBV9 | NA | TGTGCCAGCAGCGTAGAAGTTGAGCGTAAGCAGTTCTTC | CASSVEVERKQFF
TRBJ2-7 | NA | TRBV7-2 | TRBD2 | TGTGCCAGCAGCTTAGTACTAGCGGTTAACGAGCAGTACTTC | CASSLVLAVNEQYF
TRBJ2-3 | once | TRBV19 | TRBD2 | TGTGCCAGTAGTATCCTAGCGGGGTTGGGTCTGGATACGCAGTATTTT | CASSILAGLGLDTQYF
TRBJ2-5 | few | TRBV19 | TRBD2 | TGTGCCAGTAGGCTCGGGACTAGCGAGGGCGAGACCCAGTACTTC | CASRLGTSEGETQYF
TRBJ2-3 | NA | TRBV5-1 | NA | TGCGCCAGCAGCTTGTCGGGGACTAGCACAGATACGCAGTATTTT | CASSLSGTSTDTQYF
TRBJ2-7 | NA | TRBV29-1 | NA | TGCAGCGTTAGGACAGATTCCTACGAGCAGTACTTC | CSVRTDSYEQYF
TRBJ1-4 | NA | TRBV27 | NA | TGTGCCAGCAGTTTCTCAGTCAATGAAAAACTGTTTTTT | CASSFSVNEKLFF
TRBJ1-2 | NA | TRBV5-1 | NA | TGCGCCAGCAGCTTGGGTTTTGGGCAGGGTCTTAATGGCTACACCTTC | CASSLGFGQGLNGYTF
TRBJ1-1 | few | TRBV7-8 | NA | TGTGCCAGCAGAATGGACACCATAGGGACTGAAGCTTTCTTT | CASRMDTIGTEAFF
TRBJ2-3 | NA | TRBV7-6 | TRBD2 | TGTGCCAGCAGCTCCCCGAGCGGGAGAGTTTCTGCAGATACGCAGTATTTT | CASSSPSGRVSADTQYF
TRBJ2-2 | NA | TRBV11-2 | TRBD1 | TGTGCCAGCAGCTTATGGGGACAGCCTGGAACCGGGGAGCTGTTTTTT | CASSLWGQPGTGELFF
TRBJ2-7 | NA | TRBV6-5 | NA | TGTGCCAGCACACAGGGTGGGAGCTCCTACGAGCAGTACTTC | CASTQGGSSYEQYF
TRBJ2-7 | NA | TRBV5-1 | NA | TGCGCCAGCAGCTTTTCCTCGAGCTCCTACGAGCAGTACTTC | CASSFSSSSYEQYF
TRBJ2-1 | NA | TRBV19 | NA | TGTGCCAGTAGCACCCCGGGGGGCGGCTCCTACAATGAGCAGTTCTTC | CASSTPGGGSYNEQFF